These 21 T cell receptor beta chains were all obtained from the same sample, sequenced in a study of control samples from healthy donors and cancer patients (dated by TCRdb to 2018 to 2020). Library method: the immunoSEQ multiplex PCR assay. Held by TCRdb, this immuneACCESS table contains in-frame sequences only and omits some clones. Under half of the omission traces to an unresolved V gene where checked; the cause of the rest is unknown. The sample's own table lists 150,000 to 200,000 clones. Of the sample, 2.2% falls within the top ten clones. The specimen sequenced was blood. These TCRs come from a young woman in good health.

In DNA form, the CDR3 reads TGTGCCAGCAGTTACTCGACGGGGCCCGGAAAGACCCAGTACTTC. Its protein is CASSYSTGPGKTQYF. The V call is TRBV6-5, the J call TRBJ2-5; the D gene could be TRBD1 or TRBD2 (5 bases each). Deletions cut 0 bases from V and 6 bases from J, with 14 bases between. Germline assignment: CDR1 MNHEY and CDR2 SVGAGI. There are 15 residues in the CDR3.

DNA for the CDR3: TGCGCCAGCAGCTTGTTAGGGACAGGAGCGGGGGAAAACACCATATATTTT. It yields the protein CASSLLGTGAGENTIYF. The V call is TRBV5-1, the J call TRBJ1-3; TRBD1 matches 8 bases. CDR3 size: 17 residues. V lost 1 base to trimming and J lost 6 bases; unmatched junction nucleotides: 12. The germline gives CDR1 SGHRS, CDR2 YFSETQ.

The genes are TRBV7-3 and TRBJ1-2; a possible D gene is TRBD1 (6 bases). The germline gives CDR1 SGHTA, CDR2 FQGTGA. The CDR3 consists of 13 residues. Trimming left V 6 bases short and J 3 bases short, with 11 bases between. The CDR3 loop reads CASSLDSYYGYTF. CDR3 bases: TGTGCCAGCAGTTTGGACAGTTACTATGGCTACACCTTC.

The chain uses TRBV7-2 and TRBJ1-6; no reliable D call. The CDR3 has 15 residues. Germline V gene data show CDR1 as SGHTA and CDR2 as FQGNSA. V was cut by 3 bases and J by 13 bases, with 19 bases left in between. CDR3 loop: CASSLGVAEFGPLHF. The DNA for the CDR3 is TGTGCCAGCAGCTTGGGTGTGGCTGAGTTTGGTCCCCTCCACTTT.

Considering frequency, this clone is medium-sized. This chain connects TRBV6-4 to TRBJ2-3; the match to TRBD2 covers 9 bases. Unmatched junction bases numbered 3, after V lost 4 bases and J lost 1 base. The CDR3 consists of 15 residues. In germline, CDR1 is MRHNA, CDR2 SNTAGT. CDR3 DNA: TGTGCCAGCAGTGCCTTAGCGGGGGGCACAGATACGCAGTATTTT. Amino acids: CASSALAGGTDTQYF.

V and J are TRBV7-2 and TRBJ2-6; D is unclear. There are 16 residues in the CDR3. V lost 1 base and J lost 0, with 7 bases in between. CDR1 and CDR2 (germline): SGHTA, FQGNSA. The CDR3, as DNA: TGTGCCAGCAGCTTAGACCCACGCTCTGGGGCCAACGTCCTGACTTTC. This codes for CASSLDPRSGANVLTF.

Written as DNA, the CDR3 is TGTGCCAGCAGTTTTCCGACCAGTTGGTATTATAATTCACCCCTCCACTTT. Translating it yields CASSFPTSWYYNSPLHF. V usage is TRBV28 and J usage is TRBJ1-6; D is undetermined. The CDR3 has 17 residues. V was clipped by 3 bases and J by 4 bases, with 16 bases between them. Germline V gene data show CDR1 as MDHEN and CDR2 as SYDVKM.

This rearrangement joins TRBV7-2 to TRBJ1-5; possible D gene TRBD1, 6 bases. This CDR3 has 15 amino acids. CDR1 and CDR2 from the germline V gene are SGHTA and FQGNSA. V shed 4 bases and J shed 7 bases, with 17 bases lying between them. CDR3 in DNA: TGTGCCAGCAGCTACCCCGGGGGGCAGGGACAGCCCCAGCATTTT. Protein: CASSYPGGQGQPQHF.

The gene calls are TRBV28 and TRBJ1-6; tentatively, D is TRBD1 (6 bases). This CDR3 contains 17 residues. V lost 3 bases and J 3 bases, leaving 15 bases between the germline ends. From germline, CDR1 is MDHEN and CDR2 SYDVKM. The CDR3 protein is CASSFIRGTDYNSPLHF. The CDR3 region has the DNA TGTGCCAGCAGTTTTATCAGGGGAACCGACTATAATTCACCCCTCCACTTT. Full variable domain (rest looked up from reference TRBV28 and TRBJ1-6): DVKVTQSSRYLVKRTGEKVFLECVQDMDHENMFWYRQDPGLGLRLIYFSYDVKMKEKGDIPEGYSVSREKKERFSLILESASTNQTSMYLCASSFIRGTDYNSPLHFGNGTRLTVT.

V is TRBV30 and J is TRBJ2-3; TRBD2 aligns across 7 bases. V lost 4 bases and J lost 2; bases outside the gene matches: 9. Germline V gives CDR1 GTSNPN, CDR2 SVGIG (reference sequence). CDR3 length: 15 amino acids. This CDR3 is CAWTSPGGNTDTQYF. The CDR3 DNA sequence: TGTGCCTGGACTTCGCCGGGGGGAAACACAGATACGCAGTATTTT.

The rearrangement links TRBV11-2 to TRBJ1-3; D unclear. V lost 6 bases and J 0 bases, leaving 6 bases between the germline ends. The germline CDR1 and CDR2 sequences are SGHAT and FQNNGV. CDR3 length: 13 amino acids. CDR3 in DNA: TGTGCCAGCAGAGTCGCCTCTGGAAACACCATATATTTT. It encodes CASRVASGNTIYF.

CDR3 sequence reads: CASRSTGGHEQFF. CDR3 DNA: TGTGCCAGCAGGTCCACAGGAGGGCATGAGCAGTTCTTC. The V gene is TRBV5-5, the J gene TRBJ2-1; maybe TRBD2 (6 bases). V was pared by 5 bases and J by 8 bases, with 14 bases between. In germline, CDR1 is SGHKS, CDR2 YYEKEE (reference sequence). This CDR3 spans 13 amino acids.

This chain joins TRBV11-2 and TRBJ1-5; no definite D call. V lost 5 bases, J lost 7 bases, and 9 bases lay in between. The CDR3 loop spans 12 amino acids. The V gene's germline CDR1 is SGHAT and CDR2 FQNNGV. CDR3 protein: CASSVLNQPQHF. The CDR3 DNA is TGTGCCAGCAGCGTCCTGAACCAGCCCCAGCATTTT.

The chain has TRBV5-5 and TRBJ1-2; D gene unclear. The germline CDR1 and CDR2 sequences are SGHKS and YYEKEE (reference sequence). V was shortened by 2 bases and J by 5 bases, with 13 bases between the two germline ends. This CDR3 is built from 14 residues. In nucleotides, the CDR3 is TGTGCCAGCAGCTTAGAGGGAATTGGGTATGGCTACACCTTC. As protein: CASSLEGIGYGYTF. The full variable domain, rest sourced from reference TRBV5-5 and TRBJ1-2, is DAGVTQSPTHLIKTRGQQVTLRCSPISGHKSVSWYQQVLGQGPQFIFQYYEKEERGRGNFPDRFSARQFPNYSSELNVNALLLGDSALYLCASSLEGIGYGYTFGSGTRLTVV.

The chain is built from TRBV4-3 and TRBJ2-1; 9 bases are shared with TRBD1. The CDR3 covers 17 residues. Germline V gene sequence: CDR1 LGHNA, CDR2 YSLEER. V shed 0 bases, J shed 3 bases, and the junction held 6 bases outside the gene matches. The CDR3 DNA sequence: TGCGCCAGCAGCCAAGAATTGGGGACAGGGTACTACAATGAGCAGTTCTTC. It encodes CASSQELGTGYYNEQFF.

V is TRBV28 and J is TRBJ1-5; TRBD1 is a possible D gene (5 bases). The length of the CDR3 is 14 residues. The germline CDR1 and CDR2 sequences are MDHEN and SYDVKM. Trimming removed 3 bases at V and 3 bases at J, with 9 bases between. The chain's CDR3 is CASSFQGTNQPQHF. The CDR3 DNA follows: TGTGCCAGCAGTTTTCAGGGAACCAATCAGCCCCAGCATTTT.

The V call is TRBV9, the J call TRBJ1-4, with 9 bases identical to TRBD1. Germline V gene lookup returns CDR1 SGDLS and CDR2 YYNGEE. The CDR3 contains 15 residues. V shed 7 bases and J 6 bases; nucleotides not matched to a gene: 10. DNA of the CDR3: TGTGCCAGCTCTGGGCGAGGACAGGGGCATGAAAAACTGTTTTTT. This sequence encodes CASSGRGQGHEKLFF.

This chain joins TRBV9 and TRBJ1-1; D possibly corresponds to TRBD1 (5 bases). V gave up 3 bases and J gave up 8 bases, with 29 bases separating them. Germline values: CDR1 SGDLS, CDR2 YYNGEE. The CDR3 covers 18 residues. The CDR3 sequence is CASSAGLRDGKRQGEAFF. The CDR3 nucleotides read TGTGCCAGCAGCGCCGGACTCCGGGACGGCAAGAGGCAAGGGGAAGCTTTCTTT.

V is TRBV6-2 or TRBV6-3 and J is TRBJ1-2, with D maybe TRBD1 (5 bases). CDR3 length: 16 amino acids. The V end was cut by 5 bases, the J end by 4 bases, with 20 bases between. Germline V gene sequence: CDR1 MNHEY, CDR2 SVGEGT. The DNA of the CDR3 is TGTGCCAGCAGTCCACGTGGAACGGGACGGGGCTATGGCTACACCTTC. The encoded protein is CASSPRGTGRGYGYTF.

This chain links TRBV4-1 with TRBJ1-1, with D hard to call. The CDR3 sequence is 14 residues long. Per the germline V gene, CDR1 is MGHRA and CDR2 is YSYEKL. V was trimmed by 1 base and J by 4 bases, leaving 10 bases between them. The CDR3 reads CASSQARWGTEAFF. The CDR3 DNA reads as TGCGCCAGCAGCCAAGCCAGGTGGGGCACTGAAGCTTTCTTT.

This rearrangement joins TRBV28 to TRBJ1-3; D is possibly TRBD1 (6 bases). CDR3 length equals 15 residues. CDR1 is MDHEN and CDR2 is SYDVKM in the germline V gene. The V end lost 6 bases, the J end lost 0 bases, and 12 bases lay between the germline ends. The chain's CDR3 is CASRTTGFSGNTIYF. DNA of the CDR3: TGTGCCAGCAGGACAACAGGGTTCTCTGGAAACACCATATATTTT.